These 6 T cell receptor beta chains originate from one sample sequenced in a study of OX40 agonist ivuxolimab in advanced cancers. TCRdb's copy holds only in-frame clones and misses some; the assay was immunoSEQ multiplex PCR. The table has approximately 46,000 clones, about 80% seen once. The source material was CD4+ or CD8+ T cells sorted from blood, sampled in a trial of the OX40 agonist ivuxolimab. The receptors derive from an adult with an advanced solid tumor such as melanoma, head and neck, liver or kidney cancer.

The CDR3 nucleotides are TGCGCCAGCAGCTCGGAGACTAATACGGGACGGCTCTATGAAAAACTGTTTTTT. Translation gives CASSSETNTGRLYEKLFF. This chain joins TRBV5-1 and TRBJ1-4, with D maybe TRBD1 (5 bases). This CDR3 spans 18 amino acids. The germline V and J ends were trimmed by 3 bases and 6 bases, with 24 bases remaining between them. CDR1 and CDR2 (germline): SGHRS, YFSETQ. Full variable domain (missing parts from reference TRBV5-1 and TRBJ1-4): KAGVTQTPRYLIKTRGQQVTLSCSPISGHRSVSWYQQTPGQGLQFLFEYFSETQRNKGNFPGRFSGRQFSNSRSEMNVSTLELGDSALYLCASSSETNTGRLYEKLFFGSGTQLSVL.

This chain uses TRBV5-4 with TRBJ1-4; TRBD1 agrees at 8 bases. The CDR3 loop spans 13 amino acids. Trimming removed 4 bases from V and 7 bases from J; junction bases left unmatched: 3. The germline V gene encodes CDR1 SGHNT and CDR2 YYREEE (reference sequence). CDR3 amino acids: CASSRDRGEKLFF. The CDR3 DNA sequence: TGTGCCAGCAGCCGAGACAGGGGTGAAAAACTGTTTTTT.

This chain joins TRBV19 and TRBJ2-2; 8 bases match TRBD1. CDR3 length: 17 amino acids. V shed 7 bases, J shed 2 bases, and the junction held 12 bases outside the gene matches. Germline-derived CDR1 and CDR2 are LNHDA and SQIVND (reference sequence). The CDR3 protein is CASTTLGQDINTGELFF. The CDR3, as DNA: TGTGCCAGTACCACCCTGGGACAGGACATAAACACCGGGGAGCTGTTTTTT.

J is TRBJ2-7 and V is TRBV5-4; TRBD2 matches 11 bases. CDR3 length equals 16 residues. V lost 3 bases, J lost 7 bases, and 12 bases stayed unmatched. Germline V gene lookup returns CDR1 SGHNT and CDR2 YYREEE (reference sequence). The CDR3 nucleotides are TGTGCCAGCAGCTCCGGTGGTAGCGGGAGGGCTGGGGAGCAGTACTTC. Encoded protein: CASSSGGSGRAGEQYF.

This clone has a handful of counts. The chain links TRBV19 to TRBJ2-2; 9 bases are shared with TRBD1. The CDR3 loop spans 16 amino acids. The germline V gene encodes CDR1 LNHDA and CDR2 SQIVND (reference sequence). V was pared by 9 bases and J by 4 bases, with 12 bases of the junction left unmatched. CDR3 DNA: TGTGCCAGCAAGATTAACAGGGGGCCGGCCACCGGGGAGCTGTTTTTT. Protein product: CASKINRGPATGELFF.

The V and J genes are TRBV6-1 and TRBJ2-3; the D gene is possibly TRBD1 (5 bases). Trimming shortened V by 4 bases and J by 0 bases, and 11 bases separated the two germline ends. CDR1 MNHNS and CDR2 SASEGT come from the germline V gene. This CDR3 is 15 amino acids long. CDR3 coding DNA: TGTGCCAGCAGTGTTGAACAGGTTAGCACAGATACGCAGTATTTT. It is translated as CASSVEQVSTDTQYF.